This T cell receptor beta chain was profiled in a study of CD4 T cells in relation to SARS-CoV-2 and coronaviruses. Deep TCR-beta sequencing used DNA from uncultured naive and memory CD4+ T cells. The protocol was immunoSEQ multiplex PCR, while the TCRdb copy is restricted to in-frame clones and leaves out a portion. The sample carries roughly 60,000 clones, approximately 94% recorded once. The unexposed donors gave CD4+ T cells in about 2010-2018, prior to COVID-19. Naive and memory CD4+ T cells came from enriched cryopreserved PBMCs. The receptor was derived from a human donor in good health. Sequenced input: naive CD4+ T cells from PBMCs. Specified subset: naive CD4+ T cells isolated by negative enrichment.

CDR3 nucleotide sequence: TGTGCCAGTCTAGCGGGAGTCCCAGATACGCAGTATTTT. As protein: CASLAGVPDTQYF. The chain links TRBV28 to TRBJ2-3, with 10 nucleotides matching TRBD2. The length of the CDR3 is 13 residues. The trim removed 9 bases at V and 4 bases at J, leaving 4 bases unmatched. CDR1 MDHEN and CDR2 SYDVKM come from the germline V gene.